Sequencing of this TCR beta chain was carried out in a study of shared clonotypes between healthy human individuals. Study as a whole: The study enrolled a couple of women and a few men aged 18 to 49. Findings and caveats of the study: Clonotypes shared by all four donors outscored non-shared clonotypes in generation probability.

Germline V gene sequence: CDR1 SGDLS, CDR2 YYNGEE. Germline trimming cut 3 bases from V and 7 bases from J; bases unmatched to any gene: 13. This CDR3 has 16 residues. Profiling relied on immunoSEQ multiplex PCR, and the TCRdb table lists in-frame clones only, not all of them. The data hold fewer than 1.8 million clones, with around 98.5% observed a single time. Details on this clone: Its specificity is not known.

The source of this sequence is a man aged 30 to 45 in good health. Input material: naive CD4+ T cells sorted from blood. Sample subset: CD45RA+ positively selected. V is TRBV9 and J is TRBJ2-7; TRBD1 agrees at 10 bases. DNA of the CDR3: TGTGCCAGCAGCGGGATATCCGGGACAGGGGCAGGAGAGCAGTACTTC. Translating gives CASSGISGTGAGEQYF.